This T cell receptor beta chain was sequenced in a study of blood T cell repertoires in COVID-19. At the level of the study: Researchers got acute and convalescent COVID-19 samples from the United States, Italy and Spain. The cDNA or gDNA used as material had been derived from T cells, B-cell-depleted T cells, or PBMCs.

The CDR3 length is 15 residues. V lost 1 base to trimming and J lost 8 bases, with 15 bases between them. Germline CDR1 SGHAT, CDR2 FQNNGV. Original handling: Amplification of reference gene primers provided the estimated nucleated cell counts. Here immunoSEQ multiplex PCR was the method, and the copy in TCRdb shows in-frame clones only, minus some. The DNA gave D and trimming, while V, J and clone size come from that table. The data hold about 75,000 clones, with about 79% observed a single time. This chain uses TRBV11-2 with TRBJ2-1; D possibly corresponds to TRBD2 (5 bases). The source is a woman aged 50 to 65 with acute or convalescent COVID-19. Specimen: peripheral blood. In DNA form, the CDR3 reads TGTGCCAGCAGCTTAGGAGAAGTAGTCGGGGATGAGCAGTTCTTC. Amino acid sequence: CASSLGEVVGDEQFF.